Presented here are 8 T cell receptor beta chains from one specimen sequenced in a study of T cell responses to AZD1222 COVID-19 vaccine. Only in-frame clones appear in the TCRdb table, and some are missing; sequencing was by immunoSEQ multiplex PCR. This sample has tens of thousands of clones, with just over 90% found just once. The sequencing used peripheral blood, collected on day 0 of AZD1222 vaccination. Source of these receptors: an adult in good health.

The J gene is TRBJ1-2, the V gene TRBV2; 9 bases are a match to TRBD1. The V gene's germline CDR1 is SNHLY and CDR2 FYNNEI. This CDR3 has 13 residues. V lost 8 bases and J lost 3; bases outside the gene matches: 4. For the CDR3, the DNA is TGTGCCAGCCGGACAGGGGAAGACTATGGCTACACCTTC. Translated, it gives CASRTGEDYGYTF.

The chain employs TRBV4-2 and TRBJ2-5; 14 bases line up with TRBD2. J lost 2 bases, V lost 1 base, and 0 bases had no gene match. In germline, CDR1 is LGHNA, CDR2 YNFKEQ. The CDR3 is 16 residues long. CDR3 DNA: TGTGCCAGCAGCCAAGGGACTAGCGGGGGGCAAGAGACCCAGTACTTC. It specifies CASSQGTSGGQETQYF.

CDR3: CASSAIVRAGGSGNTIYF. The CDR3 nucleotides read TGTGCCAGCAGTGCAATAGTCAGAGCAGGGGGCTCTGGAAACACCATATATTTT. The chain employs TRBV6-1 and TRBJ1-3, with 7 bases fitting TRBD1. The J segment lost 0 bases and the V segment lost 4 bases, leaving 12 bases of the junction unmatched. CDR1 and CDR2 (germline): MNHNS, SASEGT. The CDR3 is 18 residues long.

V gene TRBV11-2 combines with J gene TRBJ1-4; 7 nucleotides align to TRBD1. Germline lookup yields CDR1 SGHAT and CDR2 FQNNGV. The CDR3 is 16 residues long. The trim removed 4 bases at V and 4 bases at J, leaving 9 bases unmatched. CDR3 coding DNA: TGTGCCAGCAGCTCGAGCCCGGACAGGTTTAATGAAAAACTGTTTTTT. It encodes CASSSSPDRFNEKLFF.

The rearrangement uses TRBV10-3 and TRBJ1-1, with D unresolved. The germline V gene has CDR1 ENHRY and CDR2 SYGVKD. The CDR3 totals 11 residues. Trimming removed 2 bases from V and 5 bases from J, with 3 bases in between. The CDR3 region is CAISEGTEAFF. The CDR3 DNA reads TGTGCCATCAGTGAGGGTACTGAAGCTTTCTTT.

This chain links TRBV27 with TRBJ2-5; D unresolved. Germline V gene data show CDR1 as MNHEY and CDR2 as SMNVEV (reference sequence). V was clipped by 8 bases and J by 5 bases, with 6 bases between them. The CDR3 spans 10 residues. CDR3 bases: TGTGCCAGCTCAATGGAGACCCAGTACTTC. Encoded protein: CASSMETQYF.

The rearrangement links TRBV6-5 to TRBJ2-7; D gene ambiguous. This CDR3 region has 12 residues. Trimming cost V 7 bases and J 0 bases, with 7 bases left between them. Germline assignment: CDR1 MNHEY and CDR2 SVGAGI. CDR3 loop: CASTESSYEQYF. The DNA for the CDR3 is TGTGCCAGCACAGAGAGCTCCTACGAGCAGTACTTC.

V gene TRBV5-1 combines with J gene TRBJ1-2; D is possibly TRBD1 (5 bases). V gave up 2 bases and J gave up 3 bases, with 17 bases separating them. Germline V gene sequence: CDR1 SGHRS, CDR2 YFSETQ. The CDR3 is 16 residues long. CDR3 amino acids: CASSFSGTLGDYGYTF. The DNA for the CDR3 is TGCGCCAGCAGCTTTTCCGGGACTCTAGGCGACTATGGCTACACCTTC.